This entry describes one T cell receptor (beta chain). This record belongs to a study of blood T cell repertoires in COVID-19. Study context: The United States, Italy and Spain were the sources of the acute and convalescent COVID-19 samples. Nucleic acid was either cDNA or gDNA, and it came from T cells, B-cell-depleted T cells, or PBMCs.

Per the original data handling: Nucleated cell number was recorded as an estimate derived from reference gene primer amplification. Some clones are missing from TCRdb's copy, which holds only in-frame ones; the method was immunoSEQ multiplex PCR. Clone size and the V and J calls come from that table; the DNA yielded D and trimming. This sample has 100,000 or so clones; approximately 86% occur once, and the top ten carry 5.5% to 8%. Sequencing was performed on peripheral blood. The source is a woman aged 55 to 70 with acute or convalescent COVID-19.

CDR3 protein: CASSLTWTSPEGAEQFF. CDR3 nucleotides: TGTGCCAGCAGTCTTACCTGGACTTCCCCGGAGGGTGCTGAGCAGTTCTTC. The gene calls are TRBV6-2 or TRBV6-3 and TRBJ2-1; a possible D gene is TRBD2 (6 bases). The germline gives CDR1 MNHEY, CDR2 SVGEGT. The V gene lost 5 bases and the J gene lost 9 bases, with 26 bases spanning the gap. The CDR3 is 17 residues long.